One sample yielded the 10 T cell receptor beta chains listed below, sequenced in a study of blood T cell repertoires in COVID-19. Using immunoSEQ multiplex PCR, the repertoire was profiled, and TCRdb retains in-frame clones only, with some absent. The table shows 84,000 or so clones, with about three quarters occurring only once. Sequencing was carried out using peripheral blood. These receptors were collected from a human donor in a cohort sampled during active COVID-19.

This chain uses TRBV7-9 with TRBJ2-7; 7 nucleotides align to TRBD1. Germline-derived CDR1 and CDR2 are SEHNR and FQNEAQ (reference sequence). This CDR3 has 16 residues. Germline trimming cut 4 bases from V and 2 bases from J; bases unmatched to any gene: 11. CDR3 in DNA: TGTGCCAGCAGCTCGACGGGACAGTTGACCGCCTACGAGCAGTACTTC. Translating gives CASSSTGQLTAYEQYF.

As concerns this clone: Distinct nucleotide sequences in the sample also encode this CDR3. The CDR3 region is CASSRTDNYGYTF. Written as DNA, the CDR3 is TGTGCCAGCAGCCGTACAGATAACTATGGCTACACCTTC. This chain connects TRBV28 to TRBJ1-2; D unclear. This CDR3 is 13 amino acids long. The V gene lost 6 bases and the J gene lost 1 base, with 9 bases spanning the gap. Germline CDR1 and CDR2: MDHEN and SYDVKM.

V usage is TRBV7-9 and J usage is TRBJ1-4; tentative D call: TRBD1 (6 bases). The CDR3 contains 15 residues. CDR1 SEHNR and CDR2 FQNEAQ come from the germline V gene (reference sequence). Trimming removed 6 bases at V and 2 bases at J, with 13 bases between. The CDR3 sequence is CASSQAGATNEKLFF. CDR3 DNA sequence: TGTGCCAGCAGTCAAGCGGGGGCCACTAATGAAAAACTGTTTTTT.

The rearrangement uses TRBV27 and TRBJ2-1; D is undetermined. Germline V CDR1 and CDR2: MNHEY, SMNVEV (reference sequence). There are 13 residues in the CDR3. Trimming pared 3 bases from V and 6 bases from J, leaving 9 bases between. The DNA for the CDR3 is TGTGCCAGCAGTTTTAGCCTGAGCAATGAGCAGTTCTTC. Residues: CASSFSLSNEQFF.

The V and J genes are TRBV11-1 and TRBJ2-1; weak D call: TRBD1 (5 bases). The CDR3 spans 16 residues. The V and J ends lost 2 bases and 2 bases respectively, with 13 bases between them. Germline assignment: CDR1 SGHAT and CDR2 FQDESV (reference sequence). CDR3 sequence: CASSLSRQSTYNEQFF. DNA of the CDR3: TGTGCCAGCAGCTTATCGAGACAGTCAACCTACAATGAGCAGTTCTTC.

The chain joins TRBV10-3 to TRBJ2-4, with D possibly being TRBD2 (6 bases). The CDR3 contains 13 residues. V lost 1 base and J lost 12, with 13 bases in between. Per the germline V gene, CDR1 is ENHRY and CDR2 is SYGVKD. CDR3 sequence (DNA): TGTGCCATCAGTGAGTATCCTGGCGGGACTCAGTACTTC. Translation: CAISEYPGGTQYF.

J is TRBJ1-2 and V is TRBV18; TRBD1 agrees at 7 bases. The length of the CDR3 is 14 residues. Looked up from germline, CDR1 is KGHSH and CDR2 is LQKENI. Losses at the gene ends were 4 bases for V and 4 bases for J; bases not matched to a gene: 6. Written as DNA, the CDR3 is TGTGCCAGCTCACAACAGGGGTATAGCTATGGCTACACCTTC. It encodes CASSQQGYSYGYTF. Together with reference TRBV18 and TRBJ1-2, the CDR3 gives the full variable domain: NAGVMQNPRHLVRRRGQEARLRCSPMKGHSHVYWYRQLPEEGLKFMVYLQKENIIDESGMPKERFSAEFPKEGPSILRIQQVVRGDSAAYFCASSQQGYSYGYTFGSGTRLTVV.

V and J are TRBV19 and TRBJ2-1; 10 bases fit TRBD2. Looked up from germline, CDR1 is LNHDA and CDR2 is SQIVND (reference sequence). J gave up 4 bases and V 7 bases, and 7 bases lay outside the gene matches. CDR3 length: 15 amino acids. The CDR3 DNA reads as TGTGCCAGTAACGGCGGGACTAGCGATTACAATGAGCAGTTCTTC. Protein: CASNGGTSDYNEQFF.

The CDR3 bases are TGTGCCAGCAGTAGGCGGTGGGGAGTAGACAATGAGCAGTTCTTC. Its protein product is CASSRRWGVDNEQFF. The V and J genes are TRBV7-3 and TRBJ2-1, with TRBD2 as a possible D gene (5 bases). The length of the CDR3 is 15 residues. Trimming pared 6 bases from V and 5 bases from J, leaving 17 bases between. CDR1 SGHTA and CDR2 FQGTGA come from the germline V gene. Full variable domain (outside the CDR3, taken from reference TRBV7-3 and TRBJ2-1): GAGVSQTPSNKVTEKGKYVELRCDPISGHTALYWYRQSLGQGPEFLIYFQGTGAADDSGLPNDRFFAVRPEGSVSTLKIQRTERGDSAVYLCASSRRWGVDNEQFFGPGTRLTVL.

V is TRBV2 and J is TRBJ2-6; D gene unclear. Trimming stripped 6 bases from V and 0 bases from J, with 6 bases between. The CDR3 extends over 14 amino acids. CDR1 SNHLY and CDR2 FYNNEI come from the germline V gene. CDR3 residues: CASRTNSGANVLTF. Here the CDR3 DNA reads TGTGCCAGCAGAACAAACTCTGGGGCCAACGTCCTGACTTTC.